The 8 T cell receptor beta chains presented below share a single source sample, sequenced in a study of shared clonotypes between healthy human individuals. The table came from immunoSEQ multiplex PCR; TCRdb's copy has only in-frame clones and leaves some out. The sample includes 850,000 to 1,100,000 clones, around 77% of them seen just once. Sequencing input: memory CD4+ T cells from PBMCs. Subset in this sample: CD45RA-negative fraction. These receptors all stem from a man aged 18 to 29 in good health. Some clones in this sample may be carry-over from other donors' samples.

The chain links TRBV9 to TRBJ2-2; 13 bases agree with TRBD2. J lost 5 bases, V lost 4 bases, and 8 bases had no gene match. The CDR3 spans 17 residues. The germline V gene has CDR1 SGDLS and CDR2 YYNGEE. For the CDR3, the DNA is TGTGCCAGCAGCCCCCGGACTAGCGGGAGCCTAACCGGGGAGCTGTTTTTT. It codes for CASSPRTSGSLTGELFF.

This clone was counted between two and nine times. This rearrangement joins TRBV27 to TRBJ2-2; TRBD1 matches at 7 bases. CDR1 is MNHEY and CDR2 is SMNVEV in the germline V gene (reference sequence). Trimming cost V 8 bases and J 6 bases; bases outside gene matches: 9. The CDR3 covers 14 residues. The CDR3 sequence is CASANRGVSGELFF. CDR3 sequence (DNA): TGTGCCAGCGCAAACAGGGGTGTCTCCGGGGAGCTGTTTTTT.

The rearrangement joins TRBV7-9 to TRBJ2-7; possible D gene TRBD2, 5 bases. V lost 1 base, J lost 0 bases, and 10 bases lay in between. This CDR3 contains 15 residues. Germline V gene lookup returns CDR1 SEHNR and CDR2 FQNEAQ (reference sequence). This CDR3 is CASSLGAGSSYEQYF. In DNA, the CDR3 is TGTGCCAGCAGCTTAGGGGCTGGGAGCTCCTACGAGCAGTACTTC.

The V and J genes are TRBV2 and TRBJ1-1; 7 nucleotides line up with TRBD1. This CDR3 comprises 15 residues. Trimming at V came to 1 base and at J to 8 bases, leaving 10 bases not matched to a gene. Per germline, CDR1 SNHLY and CDR2 FYNNEI. The CDR3 sequence: CASSEVSSRQGEAFF. In DNA form, the CDR3 reads TGTGCCAGCAGTGAAGTAAGCTCCAGACAGGGAGAAGCTTTCTTT.

Many counts were recorded for this clone. V is TRBV7-2 and J is TRBJ2-7; 13 bases match TRBD2. Trimming removed 5 bases from V and 6 bases from J; junction bases left unmatched: 4. Germline CDR1 reads SGHTA; CDR2 reads FQGNSA. The CDR3 loop spans 14 amino acids. The CDR3 DNA reads TGTGCCAGCAGCCCACTAGCGGGAGGGATCGAGCAGTACTTC. Translating gives CASSPLAGGIEQYF. The whole variable domain, filled in from reference TRBV7-2 and TRBJ2-7, reads GAGVSQSPSNKVTEKGKDVELRCDPISGHTALYWYRQSLGQGLEFLIYFQGNSAPDKSGLPSDRFSAERTGGSVSTLTIQRTQQEDSAVYLCASSPLAGGIEQYFGPGTRLTVT.

The genes are TRBV18 and TRBJ1-2; unclear D gene. CDR1 is KGHSH, CDR2 LQKENI, per germline. There are 15 residues in the CDR3. V lost 0 bases to trimming and J lost 1 base, with 9 bases between them. Written as DNA, the CDR3 is TGTGCCAGCTCACCACCGGAGGGAAATAACTATGGCTACACCTTC. Translated: CASSPPEGNNYGYTF.

The CDR3 reads CATSKAPRTTGEEKLFF. The CDR3 DNA reads TGTGCCACCAGCAAGGCCCCCCGGACAACAGGAGAAGAAAAACTGTTTTTT. V usage is TRBV15 and J usage is TRBJ1-4; TRBD1 is a possible D gene (5 bases). In germline, CDR1 is LNHNV, CDR2 YYDKDF (reference sequence). This CDR3 is 17 amino acids long. The germline V and J ends were trimmed by 4 bases and 8 bases, with 23 bases remaining between them.

The chain has TRBV5-4 and TRBJ2-1, with TRBD1 matching over 9 bases. Per the germline V gene, CDR1 is SGHNT and CDR2 is YYREEE (reference sequence). The J segment lost 12 bases and the V segment lost 4 bases, leaving 29 bases of the junction unmatched. The CDR3 has 20 amino acids. CDR3 sequence (DNA): TGTGCCAGCAGCGAGGGACAGGGTACGGGAAGTTTGCGGGTAAATGCGGGGCAGTTCTTC. Its translation is CASSEGQGTGSLRVNAGQFF.